Included here is one TCR beta chain sequence, with context. The antigen remains undetermined. RNA transcripts yielded amplified TCR beta CDR3 regions. A first-round RT-PCR used HTBI primers, followed by a second-round multiplex PCR. TCRdb re-derived calls from the multiplex PCR reads in MiXCR, one entry per CDR3 protein. Of over a million distinct CDR3 sequences in the sample, roughly two fifths were seen once. The CDR3 runs 13 residues. Trimming cost V 4 bases and J 5 bases, with 14 bases left between them. Germline CDR1 and CDR2: SQVTM and ANQGSEA. Enrollment excluded any patients with other autoimmune diseases, uncontrolled infections, pregnancy or lactation. The data stem from a study of Graves' ophthalmopathy and Graves' hyperthyroidism. Overall study results and limits: For separating ophthalmopathy from stable hyperthyroidism, a 13-signature model gave around 86% sensitivity and approximately 80% specificity. Blood samples also showed most expanded thyroid clonotypes exceeding 0.001 frequency.

The sequenced sample consisted of peripheral blood or thyroid tissue (not recorded which). This receptor was identified in an adult man with Graves' hyperthyroidism. The chain uses TRBV29-1 and TRBJ2-5; D perhaps matches TRBD1 (6 bases). CDR3 loop: CSVAQQGWETQYF. As DNA, the CDR3 is TGCAGCGTTGCTCAACAGGGTTGGGAGACCCAGTACTTC.